This TCR beta chain was obtained from a study of regulatory T cells in long-lasting Graves disease. For the study at large: With positive TSH receptor antibodies and over 5 years of antithyroid drugs, Graves' disease was considered persistent.

Arm-PCR with iRepertoire HTBI primers amplified the CDR3 regions for these TCR beta libraries. Via MiXCR, TCRdb re-called the multiplex PCR reads, giving one row per CDR3 protein. Of about 450,000 distinct CDR3 sequences in the sample, roughly a quarter were seen once. Documented time point: persistent/refractory GD, antithyroid drugs over 5 years with positive TRAb. From PBMCs, RNA was extracted and then used to make the TCR library. The table lists this clonotype with a few counts. Its target is not known. General study results and limits: Persistent patients shared more public clonotypes (over 2,500) than new patients (more than 900). When disease was persistent, TRBV28, TRBJ1-2 and TRBJ2-5 were the favored segments. Persistent Graves' patients showed less TCR diversity than newly diagnosed patients showed.

The germline gives CDR1 MDHEN, CDR2 SYDVKM. CDR3 size: 14 residues. J was trimmed by 10 bases and V by 5 bases; bases with no gene match: 12. The sequence came from a female donor with Graves disease. The material sequenced was peripheral blood mononuclear cells (PBMCs), taken when the disease was refractory, from a patient treated with antithyroid drugs. The V call is TRBV28, the J call TRBJ1-1; TRBD1 matches at 8 bases. CDR3 sequence reads: CASSRGQASSSAFF. CDR3 nucleotide sequence: TGTGCCAGCAGTCGGGGACAGGCGTCATCTTCAGCTTTCTTT. Looking up the rest from reference TRBV28 and TRBJ1-1 gives the full variable domain: DVKVTQSSRYLVKRTGEKVFLECVQDMDHENMFWYRQDPGLGLRLIYFSYDVKMKEKGDIPEGYSVSREKKERFSLILESASTNQTSMYLCASSRGQASSSAFFGQGTRLTVV.